Shown below are 13 T cell receptor beta chains from a single sample sequenced in a study of T cell responses to AZD1222 COVID-19 vaccine. Profiled with immunoSEQ multiplex PCR; TCRdb holds only in-frame clones, not every one. The sample has roughly 100,000 clones; under 90% are singletons. The source was peripheral blood, collected on day 0 of AZD1222 vaccination. Every receptor here comes from an adult in good health.

The V gene is TRBV6-4, the J gene TRBJ2-1; 7 bases match TRBD1. With V trimmed by 8 bases and J by 4 bases, 8 bases remained unmatched. Germline CDR1 is MRHNA and CDR2 is SNTAGT. This CDR3 has 14 amino acids. CDR3 DNA sequence: TGTGCCAGCCATTACAGGGGTTCGTACAATGAGCAGTTCTTC. Protein: CASHYRGSYNEQFF.

This rearrangement joins TRBV9 to TRBJ1-1, with D perhaps matching TRBD1 (5 bases). Trimming left V 2 bases short and J 4 bases short, with 6 bases between. The CDR3 length is 12 residues. Germline values: CDR1 SGDLS, CDR2 YYNGEE. CDR3 coding DNA: TGTGCCAGCAGCGTGGACACCACTGAAGCTTTCTTT. It encodes CASSVDTTEAFF.

J is TRBJ2-3 and V is TRBV5-1; D uncertain. The CDR3 consists of 14 residues. Germline V gene sequence: CDR1 SGHRS, CDR2 YFSETQ. V lost 0 bases and J 0 bases, leaving 5 bases between the germline ends. CDR3 coding DNA: TGCGCCAGCAGCTTGGTAGCCAGCACAGATACGCAGTATTTT. Translating gives CASSLVASTDTQYF. Variable domain in full (rest from reference TRBV5-1 and TRBJ2-3): KAGVTQTPRYLIKTRGQQVTLSCSPISGHRSVSWYQQTPGQGLQFLFEYFSETQRNKGNFPGRFSGRQFSNSRSEMNVSTLELGDSALYLCASSLVASTDTQYFGPGTRLTVL.

The chain links TRBV18 to TRBJ2-2, with 9 bases that match TRBD2. J lost 0 bases, V lost 8 bases, and 13 bases had no gene match. The CDR3 has 18 residues. Germline CDR1 is KGHSH and CDR2 is LQKENI. CDR3 nucleotides: TGTGCCAGCCTTAAGCTAGCGGGACTCCACTCGAACACCGGGGAGCTGTTTTTT. Translated, it gives CASLKLAGLHSNTGELFF.

This rearrangement joins TRBV10-3 to TRBJ2-7, with a weak D call TRBD2 (5 bases). CDR3 length equals 13 residues. CDR1 ENHRY and CDR2 SYGVKD come from the germline V gene. V was trimmed by 10 bases and J by 5 bases, leaving 18 bases between them. The CDR3 loop is CATRDSIGHEQYF. The CDR3 nucleotides are TGTGCCACTCGGGATAGTATCGGCCACGAGCAGTACTTC.

The chain couples TRBV28 to TRBJ2-7; D may be TRBD1 (5 bases). Germline V gene lookup returns CDR1 MDHEN and CDR2 SYDVKM. The CDR3 totals 14 residues. V was shortened by 5 bases and J by 2 bases, with 13 bases between the two germline ends. The CDR3 protein is CASSVKVGAYEQYF. CDR3 bases: TGTGCCAGCAGTGTCAAAGTAGGGGCCTACGAGCAGTACTTC.

The V call is TRBV19, the J call TRBJ1-2; 7 bases fit TRBD1. CDR3 size: 14 residues. Trimming removed 6 bases from V and 2 bases from J; junction bases left unmatched: 6. Germline V gene lookup returns CDR1 LNHDA and CDR2 SQIVND (reference sequence). The CDR3 region has the DNA TGTGCCAGTAGCACCCTACAGGGGAACTATGGCTACACCTTC. It yields the protein CASSTLQGNYGYTF.

This clone was recorded only once. The chain employs TRBV28 and TRBJ2-3, with TRBD2 as a possible D gene (6 bases). Germline assignment: CDR1 MDHEN and CDR2 SYDVKM. The CDR3 length is 15 residues. Trimming cost V 6 bases and J 1 base, with 14 bases left between them. CDR3 sequence reads: CASRIADYRTDTQYF. CDR3 coding DNA: TGTGCCAGCAGGATCGCGGACTACCGCACAGATACGCAGTATTTT.

This clone has just one count. This chain connects TRBV27 to TRBJ2-1; D is possibly TRBD1 or TRBD2 (5 bases each). Trimming took off 8 bases at V and 6 bases at J, with 17 bases between the two ends. The CDR3 contains 14 residues. Germline V gene data show CDR1 as MNHEY and CDR2 as SMNVEV (reference sequence). CDR3 DNA: TGTGCCAGCGGTAAGGGCAGGGAGTTCAATGAGCAGTTCTTC. It yields the protein CASGKGREFNEQFF.

This clone occurred once. The chain links TRBV7-9 to TRBJ2-1; no definite D call. The CDR3 is 13 amino acids. Between the trimmed V and J ends, which lost 5 bases and 10 bases, there was a span of 15 bases. Germline V CDR1 and CDR2: SEHNR, FQNEAQ (reference sequence). This CDR3 reads CASSPPVNQEQFF. DNA for the CDR3: TGTGCCAGCAGCCCGCCCGTTAATCAGGAGCAGTTCTTC.

The V and J genes are TRBV19 and TRBJ2-1; a weak D match, TRBD2 (7 bases). The germline V and J ends were trimmed by 6 bases and 2 bases, with 17 bases remaining between them. Germline V gene lookup returns CDR1 LNHDA and CDR2 SQIVND (reference sequence). This CDR3 has 16 amino acids. The CDR3 DNA reads TGTGCCAGTAGCGTCGTAGGGGGGGCTACCTACAATGAGCAGTTCTTC. This translates into CASSVVGGATYNEQFF.

Details on this clone: Relative to the germline gene, one junction end is altered; a read error may explain this. The chain links TRBV30 to TRBJ2-7; maybe TRBD1 (5 bases). The CDR3 is 12 amino acids. Looked up from germline, CDR1 is GTSNPN and CDR2 is SVGIG (reference sequence). The CDR3 here is CAWGALNILRDF. CDR3 coding DNA: TGTGCCTGGGGGGCCCTAAATATCCTTCGGGACTTC.

The chain combines TRBV20-1 with TRBJ1-2, with no clear D. The CDR3 runs 12 residues. Germline loops: CDR1 DFQATT, CDR2 SNEGSKA (reference sequence). The V and J ends lost 3 bases and 0 bases respectively, with 5 bases between them. The CDR3 reads CSASSSNYGYTF. Written as DNA, the CDR3 is TGCAGTGCTAGTTCCTCTAACTATGGCTACACCTTC.